These T cell receptor beta chains were read from a single sample in a study of blood T cells in healthy people across ages. TCRdb analysed the 5' RACE reads with MiXCR anew, one entry per CDR3 protein. Of about 1.1 million distinct CDR3 sequences in the sample, around two fifths were seen once. The sequencing sample was made of blood. The receptors originated from a man in his late teens or twenties in good health. Each CDR3 is given with its conserved first and last residue. A D gene is named only where the DNA matches it firmly. Clone size is given for some rows only: seen once, a few or many times, or a class if the clone is expanded.

j_call v_call clone_size d_call cdr3_nt cdr3_aa
TRBJ1-4 TRBV7-2 NA NA TGTGCCAGCGGGGTGGGGGGGACTAATGAAAAACTGTTTTTT CASGVGGTNEKLFF
TRBJ1-4 TRBV11-2 NA NA TGTGCCAGCAGCCCCGGACGGATGAGAACTAATGAAAAACTGTTTTTT CASSPGRMRTNEKLFF
TRBJ2-7 TRBV6-6 NA NA TGTGCCAGCAGTTACCCCGGGAAAACCTACGAGCAGTACTTC CASSYPGKTYEQYF
TRBJ2-1 TRBV20-1 many NA TGCAGTGCTAGAGATAGGTCCTCCAATGAGCAGTTCTTC CSARDRSSNEQFF
TRBJ2-4 TRBV15 NA NA TGTGCCACCAGCAGAGAGGGTGATGTAGCCAAAAACATTCAGTACTTC CATSREGDVAKNIQYF
TRBJ1-1 TRBV18 few NA TGTGCCAGCTCACCTACCTCGGGCCGTGGAACTGAAGCTTTCTTT CASSPTSGRGTEAFF
TRBJ1-4 TRBV28 few NA TGTGCCAGCAGTACAGGGCCCGGTAGAAAACTGTTTTTT CASSTGPGRKLFF
TRBJ2-2 TRBV5-1 NA NA TGCGCCAGCAGCCCCCGGACGACGAGCACCGGGGAGCTGTTTTTT CASSPRTTSTGELFF
TRBJ2-5 TRBV6-6 NA NA TGTGCCAGCGGGTCGGGAGCCCGGAATGAGCAGTACTTC CASGSGARNEQYF
TRBJ1-1 TRBV20-1 NA NA TGCAGTGCTAGCCAGGTTGAGGAAGCTTTCTTT CSASQVEEAFF
TRBJ2-5 TRBV25-1 NA NA TGTGCCAGCAGTGAATATAGGACACCACAAGAGACCCAGTACTTC CASSEYRTPQETQYF
TRBJ1-1 TRBV3-1 NA TRBD1 TGTGCCAGCAGCCCGGGACAGGGGGTCGCGGCTTTCTTT CASSPGQGVAAFF
TRBJ1-2 TRBV6-2/TRBV6-3 few TRBD1 TGTGCCAGCAGGATCCCTGGGACAGGGCGGACTGGTGGCTACACCTTC CASRIPGTGRTGGYTF
TRBJ2-7 TRBV9 NA NA TGTGCCAGCAGCCCAGACTTAGCCTACGAGCAGTACTTC CASSPDLAYEQYF
TRBJ2-7 TRBV29-1 few TRBD1 TGCAGCGTCGGGACAGGGGGCTTTCCGGGGCAGTACTTC CSVGTGGFPGQYF
TRBJ1-2 TRBV2 NA NA TGTGCCAGCAGTGAAACGAGGGTCTATGGCTACACCTTC CASSETRVYGYTF
TRBJ1-5 TRBV20-1 NA TRBD1 TGCAGTGCTAGAGACAGGGGGCCTGCCAATCAGCCCCAGCATTTT CSARDRGPANQPQHF
TRBJ1-4 TRBV7-2 few NA TGTGCCAGCAGCTTATCGGTCAATGAAAAACTGTTTTTT CASSLSVNEKLFF
TRBJ1-2 TRBV3-1 NA TRBD1 TGTGCCAGCAGTCAGGGGGCGCATTCGGTCTATGGCTACACCTTC CASSQGAHSVYGYTF
TRBJ1-2 TRBV7-8 NA NA TGTGCCAGCAGCTACGGCGCAGGGAACCCTGGTGGCTACACCTTC CASSYGAGNPGGYTF
TRBJ2-3 TRBV5-6 few TRBD2 TGTGCCAGCAGCATCGAGACTAGCGGGGGGAGAGATACGCAGTATTTT CASSIETSGGRDTQYF
TRBJ2-3 TRBV20-1 few TRBD2 TGCAGTGCTAGAGTAGCTAGCGGGGGGTTCACAGATACGCAGTATTTT CSARVASGGFTDTQYF
TRBJ1-4 TRBV25-1 NA TRBD1 TGTGCCAGCGGGTTGGGACAGGGGGCTGAAAAACTGTTTTTT CASGLGQGAEKLFF
TRBJ2-1 TRBV29-1 NA NA TGCAGCGTGGCGGGGGCCATCTTTAGGAATGAGCAGTTCTTC CSVAGAIFRNEQFF
TRBJ2-1 TRBV6-2/TRBV6-3 few TRBD1 TGTGCCAGCAAGGAACAGGGGACCTACTACAATGAGCAGTTCTTC CASKEQGTYYNEQFF
TRBJ2-5 TRBV7-9 NA NA TGTGCCAGCAGCTTAAACGAGGATGGCCCTAACAATGAGCAGTACTTC CASSLNEDGPNNEQYF
TRBJ2-3 TRBV20-1 few TRBD2 TGCAGTGCTAGAGCGGGACTAGCGGGGGCAGCCGACACGCAGTATTTT CSARAGLAGAADTQYF
TRBJ2-3 TRBV24-1 NA TRBD2 TGTGCCACCAGTGGAGGGACTAGCGAATCAGATACGCAGTATTTT CATSGGTSESDTQYF
TRBJ2-1 TRBV12-3/TRBV12-4 NA NA TGTGCCAGCAGTTTAGCTCCCGGGCCCAATGAGCAGTTCTTC CASSLAPGPNEQFF
TRBJ2-6 TRBV27 few NA TGTGCCAGCCGGATCTCTGGGGCCAACGTCCTGACTTTC CASRISGANVLTF
TRBJ2-4 TRBV4-1 NA NA TGCGCCAGCAGCCAACTCGAAAGGGTAGCCAAAAACATTCAGTACTTC CASSQLERVAKNIQYF
TRBJ1-1 TRBV5-1 few TRBD1 TGCGCCAGCAGCGCACGACAGGGGGCAGGCACTGAAGCTTTCTTT CASSARQGAGTEAFF
TRBJ2-4 TRBV4-2 many NA TGTGCCAGCAGCCAATCAAACATTCAGTACTTC CASSQSNIQYF
TRBJ2-3 TRBV5-1 few TRBD1 TGCGCCGGCAGCTTCACAGGGGTGAGCACAGATACGCAGTATTTT CAGSFTGVSTDTQYF
TRBJ1-3 TRBV29-1 NA NA TGCAGCGTTGTGGGGGGCAACTCTGGAAACACCATATATTTT CSVVGGNSGNTIYF
TRBJ1-2 TRBV25-1 few NA TGTGCCAGCAGTGAATACCCAGGACCCAGCTACACCTTC CASSEYPGPSYTF
TRBJ1-5 TRBV7-9 few NA TGTGCCAGCAGCTTCGATGGACATCCCCAGCATTTT CASSFDGHPQHF
TRBJ2-1 TRBV7-8 NA NA TGTGCCGGCAGCTTTTTGCGGGACAATGAGCAGTTCTTC CAGSFLRDNEQFF
TRBJ2-1 TRBV7-2 few NA TGTGCCAGCAGCAAGGGGACGGAATACTACAATGGGCAGTTCTTC CASSKGTEYYNGQFF
TRBJ1-5 TRBV4-2 NA NA TGTGCCAGCAGCCAAGAAGTCGGGGATCACCCCCAGCATTTT CASSQEVGDHPQHF
TRBJ2-7 TRBV20-1 many TRBD1 TGCAGTGCTGCGCCCGGGACAGGGCCCTACGAGCAGTACTTC CSAAPGTGPYEQYF
TRBJ2-1 TRBV4-1 few NA TGCGCCAGCAGCCAAGGGCGGGGAGCCTACAATGAGCAGTTCTTC CASSQGRGAYNEQFF
TRBJ2-3 TRBV5-1 few TRBD2 TGCGCCAGCAGCCCGGGACTAGCGGGGCTCACAGATACGCAGTATTTT CASSPGLAGLTDTQYF
TRBJ1-2 TRBV5-1 NA NA TGCGCCAGCAGCTTGACCTCCAGGGACTATGGCTACACCTTC CASSLTSRDYGYTF
TRBJ1-5 TRBV7-8 NA TRBD1 TGTGCCAGCAGCCCGCTGGCGGGACAGCCGACCTATAGCAATCAGCCCCAGCATTTT CASSPLAGQPTYSNQPQHF